The present T cell receptor (beta chain) was sequenced within a study of cytomegalovirus exposure and HLA in healthy donors. The PCR used 60 Vbeta and 13 Jbeta primers. Profiling relied on immunoSEQ multiplex PCR, and the TCRdb table lists in-frame clones only, not all of them. Of approximately 190,000 clones listed, 87% are singletons. The CDR3 covers 13 residues. Looked up from germline, CDR1 is SQVTM and CDR2 is ANQGSEA. V was cut by 4 bases and J by 0 bases, with 9 bases left in between. Study-level results: The study put roughly 160 TCR beta chains on its list as cytomegalovirus-associated. It was reported in a later analysis that an Asian-associated ancestry cluster showed fewer N-insertions than the roughly 660-donor mean.

Note on this clone: The antigen remains unidentified. This specimen includes other DNA sequences encoding the same CDR3.

The material sequenced was PBMCs. V usage is TRBV29-1 and J usage is TRBJ1-1; D unclear. The receptor's source is a boy aged 2-15 years in good health and CMV-seronegative. CDR3 in DNA: TGCAGCGTTGCTGGCCTCATGAACACTGAAGCTTTCTTT. Translating it yields CSVAGLMNTEAFF.